This TCR beta chain stems from a study of blood T cell repertoires in COVID-19. Across the study: PBMCs, B-cell-depleted T cells, or T cells were the source of the cDNA or gDNA that made up the material.

Original data processing: Reference gene primer amplification gave nucleated cell count estimates. Assay: immunoSEQ multiplex PCR; the TCRdb copy retains only in-frame clones and omits some. The V and J calls and clone size come from that table; D and trimming were worked out from the DNA. The sample lists a few hundred thousand clones; around 82% were seen once. Germline assignment: CDR1 SGHTA and CDR2 FQGTGA. The CDR3 length is 13 residues. Trimming removed 6 bases at V and 4 bases at J, with 12 bases between. The receptor was derived from a woman in her sixties or seventies with acute or convalescent COVID-19. The chain employs TRBV7-3 and TRBJ1-2, with D tentatively TRBD1 (5 bases). The source material was peripheral blood. CDR3 sequence reads: CASSRGTGYGYTF. CDR3 DNA sequence: TGTGCCAGCAGTAGGGGAACGGGCTATGGCTACACCTTC.